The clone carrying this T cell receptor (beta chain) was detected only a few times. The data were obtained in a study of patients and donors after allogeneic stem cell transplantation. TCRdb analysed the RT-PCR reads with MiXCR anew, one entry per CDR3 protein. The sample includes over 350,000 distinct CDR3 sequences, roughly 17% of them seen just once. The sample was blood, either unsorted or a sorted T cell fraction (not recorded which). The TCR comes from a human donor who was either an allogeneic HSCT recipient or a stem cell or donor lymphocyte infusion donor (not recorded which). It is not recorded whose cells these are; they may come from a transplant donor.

Here the CDR3 DNA reads TGTGCCAGCAGCTTCCAAGGAGCACGGGATACGCAGTATTTT. This encodes CASSFQGARDTQYF. This chain connects TRBV5-4 to TRBJ2-3; D gene uncertain. The V and J ends lost 2 bases and 6 bases respectively, with 13 bases between them. The germline V gene has CDR1 SGHNT and CDR2 YYREEE (reference sequence). The CDR3 has 14 residues. The whole variable domain, filled in from reference TRBV5-4 and TRBJ2-3, reads ETGVTQSPTHLIKTRGQQVTLRCSSQSGHNTVSWYQQALGQGPQFIFQYYREEENGRGNFPPRFSGLQFPNYSSELNVNALELDDSALYLCASSFQGARDTQYFGPGTRLTVL.